These 3 T cell receptor beta chains share one sample of origin, sequenced in a study of blood T cell repertoires in COVID-19. Repertoires were generated with immunoSEQ multiplex PCR, while TCRdb's copy carries only in-frame clones and drops some. The sample records around 250,000 clones, less than 95% being singletons. Sequenced input: PBMCs or T cells enriched from blood (not recorded which). The receptors were gathered from a man aged 40-55 years who had been exposed to COVID-19.

This chain connects TRBV21-1 to TRBJ2-7; TRBD2 is the table's D call and was not checked against the DNA. TRBV21-1 is a pseudogene locus. The CDR3 totals 16 residues. DNA of the CDR3: TGTGCCAGCAGCAAAGAAGCACCCCAAAACTCCTACGAGCAGTACTTC. Encoded protein: CASSKEAPQNSYEQYF.

This chain uses TRBV6-5 with TRBJ1-1, with D unclear. The CDR3 extends over 11 amino acids. Germline CDR1 MNHEY, CDR2 SVGAGI. Trimming removed 9 bases from V and 5 bases from J, with 10 bases in between. CDR3 amino acids: CASSGNTEAFF. In nucleotides, the CDR3 is TGTGCCAGTTCGGGGAATACTGAAGCTTTCTTT.

This rearrangement joins TRBV19 to TRBJ1-4, with D unclear. V was shortened by 10 bases and J by 3 bases, with 15 bases between the two germline ends. CDR1 is LNHDA, CDR2 SQIVND, per germline (reference sequence). This CDR3 is 14 amino acids long. The CDR3 region is CATSPTGSNEKLFF. CDR3 sequence (DNA): TGTGCCACCTCACCCACGGGATCTAATGAAAAACTGTTTTTT.